This T cell receptor beta chain was recorded in a study of CD8+ T cells in alopecia areata (dated by TCRdb to 2016 to 2019). Broadly, across the study: The treated patients, all with moderate-to-severe alopecia areata, were enrolled in an open-label pilot trial of oral tofacitinib given at 5 to 10 mg twice daily. Patients stayed on tofacitinib for 6 to 18 months and then had 6 months of follow-up off drug so that delayed response and recurrence could be assessed. The SALT score, which quantifies the percentage of affected scalp surface area, was used to measure disease severity in treated patients. The study used high-throughput TCRbeta sequencing to examine T cell clonal expansion in alopecia areata, in both the C3H/HeJ mouse model and human patients. On the human side, TCRbeta sequencing was run on scalp tissue and on sorted CD4+ and CD8+ peripheral blood T cells from healthy controls and from alopecia areata patients with either patchy or totalis/universalis disease. Biopsies were taken from tofacitinib-treated patients at baseline and again at 4 and 24 weeks into treatment, and several of those patients also had a later scalp biopsy. Scalp clonality was compared among normal scalp (n=4), patchy alopecia areata scalp (n=8), and alopecia totalis/universalis scalp (n=8). The RNA source kit depended on sample type: the PAXgene miRNA kit for fixed scalp, the miRNeasy kit for PBMCs, and the RNeasy kit for mouse skin. TCRbeta CDR3 regions were amplified by immunoSEQ multiplex PCR using 35 Vbeta forward and 13 Jbeta reverse primers.

The time point tag for this specimen amounts to: around 22 weeks on oral tofacitinib. According to the study, the label for this sample's treatment or condition signals: oral pan-JAK inhibitor, 5-10 mg twice daily. Peripheral blood and lesional scalp punch biopsies were obtained from patients with alopecia areata. After PBMCs were isolated by density centrifugation and stained for CD3, CD4 and CD8, a FACSAria was used to sort CD4+ and CD8+ T cells. Summary of the overall study and its limitations: During tofacitinib treatment, many expanded lesional clones stuck around in both scalp and blood, and this persistence may partly explain why relapse happens after treatment is stopped. Because the treated cohort was small and had only one nonresponder, larger studies are needed to examine links between baseline CD8+ expansion and response. Unlike mouse skin, where gammadelta T cells dominate, normal human skin contains resident alphabeta T cells that get sequenced too, which complicates analysis of the scalp TCR repertoire. TCR sequences shared between patients were less clear than in mice, possibly partly because of HLA diversity in the patient population. Scalp clonality and the number of expanded CD8+ clones among the top 100 scalp clones were significantly decreased by tofacitinib. Compared with normal scalp, lesional scalp, particularly in alopecia totalis/universalis, had higher clonality and more expanded CD8+ clones, which suggests antigenic drive.

Remarks on this clone: It lacks a known antigen. Per-base qualities were not stored, and no clone one base away is much larger.

The receptor library was made with the immunoSEQ multiplex PCR assay. For TCR sequencing, RNA was extracted from every sample and reverse transcribed into cDNA to serve as template. SuperScript III was used to make first-strand cDNA, primed with a 2:1 mix of oligo-dT and random hexamers. A synthetic immune receptor repertoire was used to measure amplification bias, and any remaining bias was corrected computationally. As for the authors' bioinformatics: Raw reads were preprocessed to remove errors, and CDR3 was defined by IMGT conventions from the conserved cysteine to phenylalanine. Clonality was computed as 1 minus the Shannon entropy, with the entropy normalized by log2 of the number of productive unique TCRs. Scalp TCRbeta sequences were cross-referenced with sorted blood CD4 and CD8 repertoires so that the CD4 or CD8 identity of scalp clones could be inferred. The table comes from immuneACCESS by way of TCRdb, which keeps in-frame sequences with V and J called. Part of the clones is missing from these tables; in studies checked, under half for an unresolved V gene and the rest for unknown reasons. Clonal size and the V and J genes are those of that table, whereas D and trimming came from the DNA. Counted in this sample were 150,000 to 200,000 clones; over 55% of them appeared once. About 0.94% of the sample lies in the top ten.

The CDR3 starts with the cysteine, ends with the phenylalanine, and has 16 residues. Only the CDR3 part of the read is kept: 48 bases, read in frame from the first base. Based on the germline V gene (reference sequence), the CDR1 and CDR2 sequences are MNHNY and SVGAGI. V is cut back by 3 bases and J by 3 bases, with 9 bases in the junction unmatched. The rearrangement combines TRBV6-6 with TRBJ2-7, with 9 junctional bases fitting TRBD1. Sequenced here: CD4+ T cells sorted from blood, sampled at week 24, from a patient treated with tofacitinib. This sequence originates from a human donor with alopecia areata. CDR3 reads: CASSYIGGGQGYEQYF. The DNA is TGTGCCAGCAGTTATATAGGGGGGGGACAGGGCTACGAGCAGTACTTC.